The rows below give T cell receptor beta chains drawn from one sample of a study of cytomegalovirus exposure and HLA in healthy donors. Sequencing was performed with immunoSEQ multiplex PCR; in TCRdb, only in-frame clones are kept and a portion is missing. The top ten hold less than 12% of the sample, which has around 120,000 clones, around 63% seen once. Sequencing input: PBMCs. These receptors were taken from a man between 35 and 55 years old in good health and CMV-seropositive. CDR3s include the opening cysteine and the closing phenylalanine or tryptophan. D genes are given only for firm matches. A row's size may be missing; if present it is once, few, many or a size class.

cdr3_aa: CATSRDRGIAGGEQFF
cdr3_nt: TGTGCCACCAGCAGAGATCGCGGAATAGCGGGAGGTGAGCAGTTCTTC
v_call: TRBV15
d_call: TRBD2
j_call: TRBJ2-1
clone_size: .
cdr3_length: 16

cdr3_aa: CASPGDSSHEQYF
cdr3_nt: TGTGCCAGCCCGGGGGACAGTAGCCACGAGCAGTACTTC
v_call: TRBV6-1
d_call: .
j_call: TRBJ2-7
clone_size: few
cdr3_length: 13

cdr3_aa: CASSRAIQGGSEKLFF
cdr3_nt: TGTGCCAGCAGCCGGGCAATACAGGGGGGGAGCGAAAAACTGTTTTTT
v_call: TRBV5-6
d_call: TRBD1
j_call: TRBJ1-4
clone_size: few
cdr3_length: 16

cdr3_aa: CASSNSGNPYEQYF
cdr3_nt: TGTGCCAGCAGTAATAGCGGGAATCCCTACGAGCAGTACTTC
v_call: TRBV6-1
d_call: TRBD2
j_call: TRBJ2-7
clone_size: .
cdr3_length: 14

cdr3_aa: CASSSSSAGGQYF
cdr3_nt: TGTGCCAGCAGTTCTTCCTCCGCGGGGGGGCAGTACTTC
v_call: TRBV7-2
d_call: TRBD2
j_call: TRBJ2-7
clone_size: .
cdr3_length: 13

cdr3_aa: CASSVSGAYGYTF
cdr3_nt: TGTGCCAGCAGTGTTTCCGGAGCCTATGGCTACACCTTC
v_call: TRBV2
d_call: .
j_call: TRBJ1-2
clone_size: few
cdr3_length: 13

cdr3_aa: CASSFRGYASTNEKLFF
cdr3_nt: TGCGCCAGCAGCTTTCGGGGGTATGCTTCAACTAATGAAAAACTGTTTTTT
v_call: TRBV5-1
d_call: .
j_call: TRBJ1-4
clone_size: .
cdr3_length: 17

cdr3_aa: CASSILSGYQFF
cdr3_nt: TGTGCCAGCTCAATTCTATCCGGGTACCAGTTCTTC
v_call: TRBV18
d_call: .
j_call: TRBJ2-1
clone_size: .
cdr3_length: 12

cdr3_aa: CASSIGTPRGRTEAFF
cdr3_nt: TGTGCCAGTAGTATCGGGACCCCCAGGGGGAGGACTGAAGCTTTCTTT
v_call: TRBV19
d_call: TRBD1
j_call: TRBJ1-1
clone_size: few
cdr3_length: 16

cdr3_aa: CASSLSRTGLHTGELFF
cdr3_nt: TGTGCCAGCTCTCTAAGTCGGACAGGGTTGCACACCGGGGAGCTGTTTTTT
v_call: TRBV18
d_call: TRBD1
j_call: TRBJ2-2
clone_size: .
cdr3_length: 17

cdr3_aa: CAWSVSRGHGYTF
cdr3_nt: TGTGCCTGGAGTGTCAGCAGGGGCCATGGCTACACCTTC
v_call: TRBV30
d_call: .
j_call: TRBJ1-2
clone_size: .
cdr3_length: 13

cdr3_aa: CSAGGGFQPQHF
cdr3_nt: TGCAGCGCCGGGGGTGGATTTCAGCCCCAGCATTTT
v_call: TRBV29-1
d_call: .
j_call: TRBJ1-5
clone_size: .
cdr3_length: 12

cdr3_aa: CASSRGAGLTNYGYTF
cdr3_nt: TGTGCCAGCAGCCGCGGGGCCGGTTTAACTAACTATGGCTACACCTTC
v_call: TRBV5-6
d_call: .
j_call: TRBJ1-2
clone_size: .
cdr3_length: 16

cdr3_aa: CASSYGDGGPGYEQYF
cdr3_nt: TGCGCCAGCAGCTATGGGGATGGCGGACCGGGGTACGAGCAGTACTTC
v_call: TRBV5-1
d_call: .
j_call: TRBJ2-7
clone_size: .
cdr3_length: 16

cdr3_aa: CASYPGQGSSYEQYF
cdr3_nt: TGTGCCAGCTACCCTGGTCAGGGTTCATCCTACGAGCAGTACTTC
v_call: TRBV6-1
d_call: .
j_call: TRBJ2-7
clone_size: .
cdr3_length: 15

cdr3_aa: CASSPTGDTEAFF
cdr3_nt: TGTGCCAGCAGCCCGACCGGGGACACTGAAGCTTTCTTT
v_call: TRBV11-3
d_call: .
j_call: TRBJ1-1
clone_size: once
cdr3_length: 13

cdr3_aa: CASRDWHSYEQYF
cdr3_nt: TGTGCCAGCAGGGACTGGCACTCCTACGAGCAGTACTTC
v_call: TRBV2
d_call: .
j_call: TRBJ2-7
clone_size: once
cdr3_length: 13

cdr3_aa: CASMGTSGNWEQYF
cdr3_nt: TGCGCCAGCATGGGGACTAGCGGGAATTGGGAGCAGTACTTC
v_call: TRBV10-1
d_call: TRBD2
j_call: TRBJ2-7
clone_size: .
cdr3_length: 14

cdr3_aa: CSARESDTQYF
cdr3_nt: TGCAGCGCCCGAGAGTCCGATACGCAGTATTTT
v_call: TRBV29-1
d_call: .
j_call: TRBJ2-3
clone_size: few
cdr3_length: 11

cdr3_aa: CASSSLGAANYGYTF
cdr3_nt: TGTGCCAGCAGTTCTCTGGGGGCGGCTAACTATGGCTACACCTTC
v_call: TRBV6-5
d_call: .
j_call: TRBJ1-2
clone_size: once
cdr3_length: 15

cdr3_aa: CASSGPGGYTF
cdr3_nt: TGTGCCAGCAGCGGACCGGGAGGCTACACCTTC
v_call: TRBV9
d_call: .
j_call: TRBJ1-2
clone_size: .
cdr3_length: 11

cdr3_aa: CASSQLGTSGTDTQYF
cdr3_nt: TGTGCCAGCAGCCAGTTAGGGACTAGTGGCACAGATACGCAGTATTTT
v_call: TRBV7-9
d_call: TRBD2
j_call: TRBJ2-3
clone_size: once
cdr3_length: 16

cdr3_aa: CASSLVAMNTEAFF
cdr3_nt: TGTGCCAGCAGTTTAGTAGCTATGAACACTGAAGCTTTCTTT
v_call: TRBV28
d_call: .
j_call: TRBJ1-1
clone_size: few
cdr3_length: 14

cdr3_aa: CASSFFGQGDGETQYF
cdr3_nt: TGCGCCAGCAGCTTTTTTGGACAGGGAGATGGAGAGACCCAGTACTTC
v_call: TRBV5-1
d_call: TRBD1
j_call: TRBJ2-5
clone_size: .
cdr3_length: 16

cdr3_aa: CASRDRGTEAFF
cdr3_nt: TGCGCCAGCAGAGACAGGGGGACTGAAGCTTTCTTT
v_call: TRBV4-1
d_call: TRBD1
j_call: TRBJ1-1
clone_size: .
cdr3_length: 12

cdr3_aa: CASSPDRGAGELFF
cdr3_nt: TGTGCCAGCAGCCCGGACAGGGGGGCCGGGGAGCTGTTTTTT
v_call: TRBV7-2
d_call: TRBD1
j_call: TRBJ2-2
clone_size: .
cdr3_length: 14

cdr3_aa: CASSVGSTNEKLFF
cdr3_nt: TGTGCCAGCAGCGTGGGCTCAACTAATGAAAAACTGTTTTTT
v_call: TRBV9
d_call: .
j_call: TRBJ1-4
clone_size: .
cdr3_length: 14

cdr3_aa: CASSLVQGYNEKLFF
cdr3_nt: TGCGCCAGCAGCCTAGTACAGGGCTATAATGAAAAACTGTTTTTT
v_call: TRBV4-3
d_call: .
j_call: TRBJ1-4
clone_size: .
cdr3_length: 15

cdr3_aa: CASSALWREAKNIQYF
cdr3_nt: TGTGCCAGCAGTGCCCTCTGGCGGGAGGCAAAAAACATTCAGTACTTC
v_call: TRBV27
d_call: TRBD2
j_call: TRBJ2-4
clone_size: few
cdr3_length: 16

cdr3_aa: CASRRGEAENTEAFF
cdr3_nt: TGTGCCAGCAGACGCGGGGAGGCCGAGAACACTGAAGCTTTCTTT
v_call: TRBV7-9
d_call: .
j_call: TRBJ1-1
clone_size: once
cdr3_length: 15

cdr3_aa: CASSRGQVKETQYF
cdr3_nt: TGTGCCAGCAGCCGGGGACAGGTAAAAGAGACCCAGTACTTC
v_call: TRBV7-2
d_call: TRBD1
j_call: TRBJ2-5
clone_size: .
cdr3_length: 14

cdr3_aa: CASTLTVSGANVLTF
cdr3_nt: TGTGCCAGCACCTTGACAGTCTCTGGGGCCAACGTCCTGACTTTC
v_call: TRBV11-2
d_call: .
j_call: TRBJ2-6
clone_size: .
cdr3_length: 15

cdr3_aa: CASSVHRDSYNSPLHF
cdr3_nt: TGTGCCAGCAGCGTGCACAGGGACTCCTATAATTCACCCCTCCACTTT
v_call: TRBV7-2
d_call: .
j_call: TRBJ1-6
clone_size: .
cdr3_length: 16

cdr3_aa: CASSLGTGGQPQHF
cdr3_nt: TGCGCCAGCAGCTTGGGGACAGGGGGCCAGCCCCAGCATTTT
v_call: TRBV5-1
d_call: TRBD1
j_call: TRBJ1-5
clone_size: .
cdr3_length: 14

cdr3_aa: CASSLGGDRLMLF
cdr3_nt: TGTGCCAGCAGCTTAGGGGGGGACAGGCTAATGCTCTTC
v_call: TRBV7-9
d_call: TRBD1
j_call: TRBJ2-1
clone_size: few
cdr3_length: 13

cdr3_aa: CASSYLDEQYF
cdr3_nt: TGTGCCAGCAGCTACTTGGACGAGCAGTACTTC
v_call: TRBV11-3
d_call: .
j_call: TRBJ2-7
clone_size: .
cdr3_length: 11

cdr3_aa: CASSPTGGNQPQHF
cdr3_nt: TGTGCCAGCAGCCCCACAGGGGGAAATCAGCCCCAGCATTTT
v_call: TRBV7-9
d_call: TRBD1
j_call: TRBJ1-5
clone_size: few
cdr3_length: 14

cdr3_aa: CASRRDTVRNQPQHF
cdr3_nt: TGTGCCAGCCGCCGGGACACGGTTCGCAATCAGCCCCAGCATTTT
v_call: TRBV2
d_call: .
j_call: TRBJ1-5
clone_size: .
cdr3_length: 15